The 10 T cell receptor beta chains given below trace back to one sample, sequenced in a study of somatic mutations in cytotoxic T cells in rheumatoid arthritis. Some clones are missing from TCRdb's copy, which holds only in-frame ones; the method was immunoSEQ multiplex PCR. The repertoire holds some 20,000 clones, with under 85% as singletons. Input material: CD8+ T cells sorted from blood. Source of these receptors: an adult with rheumatoid arthritis.

The gene calls are TRBV27 and TRBJ1-1; no reliable D call. The length of the CDR3 is 15 residues. The germline V and J ends were trimmed by 5 bases and 4 bases, with 17 bases remaining between them. Germline assignment: CDR1 MNHEY and CDR2 SMNVEV (reference sequence). CDR3 nucleotides: TGTGCCAGCAGTCCTCCGGGCCCCCTCCCCACTGAAGCTTTCTTT. As protein: CASSPPGPLPTEAFF.

This chain connects TRBV13 to TRBJ1-5; no definite D call. Germline CDR1 PRHDT, CDR2 FYEKMQ (reference sequence). This CDR3 spans 15 amino acids. The V end was cut by 0 bases, the J end by 0 bases, with 6 bases between. This chain's CDR3 is CASSLGGYSNQPQHF. The DNA of the CDR3 is TGTGCCAGCAGCTTAGGGGGTTATAGCAATCAGCCCCAGCATTTT.

The CDR3, as DNA: TGCAGCGTCAACGGACTAGCGGGAACCCATGAGCAGTTCTTC. This gives the protein CSVNGLAGTHEQFF. J is TRBJ2-1 and V is TRBV29-1; the match to TRBD2 covers 12 bases. Germline lookup yields CDR1 SQVTM and CDR2 ANQGSEA. CDR3 size: 14 residues. The V and J ends lost 6 bases and 8 bases, in that order; junction bases with no gene match: 8.

V and J are TRBV5-6 and TRBJ2-5, with D perhaps TRBD1 (6 bases). CDR1 is SGHDT, CDR2 YYEEEE, per germline. The V gene lost 5 bases and the J gene lost 5 bases, with 25 bases spanning the gap. CDR3 length: 17 amino acids. CDR3 bases: TGTGCCAGCAGATACAGGGCTGGGGGCTCTCTTACGGAGACCCAGTACTTC. Translated: CASRYRAGGSLTETQYF.

The CDR3 DNA reads as TGCGCCAGCAGCCAAGATCATGAGACGGTTCAAGGCTACGAGCAGTACTTC. Translated, it gives CASSQDHETVQGYEQYF. V usage is TRBV4-3 and J usage is TRBJ2-7; no clear D. CDR1 is LGHNA, CDR2 YSLEER, per germline. V shed 0 bases and J shed 3 bases, with 18 bases lying between them. The CDR3 is made up of 17 amino acids.

The chain employs TRBV7-9 and TRBJ2-1; 11 bases line up with TRBD2. This CDR3 is built from 15 residues. Germline trimming cut 8 bases from V and 8 bases from J; bases unmatched to any gene: 11. Germline V gene lookup returns CDR1 SEHNR and CDR2 FQNEAQ (reference sequence). The CDR3 DNA reads as TGTGCCAGCTACTGGGGTAGCGGGAGGGGGGATGAGCAGTTCTTC. Translated, it gives CASYWGSGRGDEQFF.

The chain uses TRBV18 and TRBJ2-4; a possible D gene is TRBD2 (7 bases). V was trimmed by 5 bases and J by 4 bases, leaving 15 bases between them. The germline CDR1 and CDR2 sequences are KGHSH and LQKENI. The CDR3 loop spans 15 amino acids. Here the CDR3 reads CASSTTGRGKNIQYF. The CDR3 DNA follows: TGTGCCAGCTCAACAACAGGGAGGGGTAAAAACATTCAGTACTTC. Filled out from reference TRBV18 and TRBJ2-4, the complete variable domain reads NAGVMQNPRHLVRRRGQEARLRCSPMKGHSHVYWYRQLPEEGLKFMVYLQKENIIDESGMPKERFSAEFPKEGPSILRIQQVVRGDSAAYFCASSTTGRGKNIQYFGAGTRLSVL.

The chain recombines TRBV6-4 with TRBJ2-1; D is possibly TRBD1 or TRBD2 (5 bases each). The CDR3 sequence is 14 residues long. V gave up 2 bases and J gave up 6 bases, with 11 bases separating them. Germline lookup yields CDR1 MRHNA and CDR2 SNTAGT. CDR3 region: CASSDAGTTNEQFF. Here the CDR3 DNA reads TGTGCCAGCAGTGACGCCGGGACCACCAATGAGCAGTTCTTC.

The V call is TRBV7-8, the J call TRBJ1-1; perhaps TRBD1 as D (5 bases). The germline CDR1 and CDR2 sequences are SGHVS and FQNEAQ. V was trimmed by 1 base and J by 4 bases, leaving 16 bases between them. This CDR3 comprises 16 residues. The CDR3 nucleotides are TGTGCCAGCAGCTTAGGCATGGGGCGGGGTATCACTGAAGCTTTCTTT. It is translated as CASSLGMGRGITEAFF.

This chain joins TRBV7-6 and TRBJ2-1, with 8 positions matching TRBD2. This CDR3 is built from 18 residues. Germline V gives CDR1 SGHVS, CDR2 FNYEAQ. V shed 4 bases and J 0 bases; nucleotides not matched to a gene: 11. CDR3 amino acids: CASSSRGLAGSSYNEQFF. DNA of the CDR3: TGTGCCAGCAGCTCTCGGGGCCTAGCGGGCAGCTCCTACAATGAGCAGTTCTTC.